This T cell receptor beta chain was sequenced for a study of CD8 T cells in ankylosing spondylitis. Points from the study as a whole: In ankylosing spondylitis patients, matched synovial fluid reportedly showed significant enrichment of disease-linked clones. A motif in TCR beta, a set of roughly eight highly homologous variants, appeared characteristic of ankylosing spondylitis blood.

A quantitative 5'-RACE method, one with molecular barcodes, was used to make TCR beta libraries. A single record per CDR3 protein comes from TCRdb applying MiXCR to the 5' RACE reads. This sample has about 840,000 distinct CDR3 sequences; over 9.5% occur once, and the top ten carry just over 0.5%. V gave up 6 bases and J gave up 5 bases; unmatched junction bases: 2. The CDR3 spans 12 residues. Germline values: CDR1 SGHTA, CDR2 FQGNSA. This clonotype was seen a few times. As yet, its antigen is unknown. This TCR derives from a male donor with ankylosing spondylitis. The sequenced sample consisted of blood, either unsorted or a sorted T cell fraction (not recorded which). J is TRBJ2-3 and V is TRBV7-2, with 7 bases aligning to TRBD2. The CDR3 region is CASSWTRDTQYF. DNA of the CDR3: TGTGCCAGCAGTTGGACTAGAGATACGCAGTATTTT.